One sample yielded the 8 T cell receptor beta chains listed below, sequenced in a study of early T cells in non-severe SARS-CoV-2 infection. TCRdb reanalysed the 5' RACE reads using MiXCR and keeps one entry per CDR3 protein. Of 55,000 to 65,000 distinct CDR3 sequences in the sample, about 15% were seen once. Here the sequenced sample was whole blood, taken at baseline. These receptors all come from an adult who was a healthcare worker with PCR-confirmed SARS-CoV-2 infection or an uninfected control (not recorded which).

The gene calls are TRBV6-2 or TRBV6-3 and TRBJ2-3; a weak D match, TRBD2 (5 bases). The CDR3 extends over 16 amino acids. V shed 7 bases and J shed 0 bases, with 17 bases lying between them. Germline CDR1 MNHEY, CDR2 SVGEGT. Here the CDR3 DNA reads TGTGCCAGCAATACCGGGGTCATTACTAGCACAGATACGCAGTATTTT. It is translated as CASNTGVITSTDTQYF.

Ten or more counts support this clonotype. The chain couples TRBV5-1 to TRBJ2-7; 8 bases are a match to TRBD1. The CDR3 has 14 amino acids. The V and J ends lost 6 bases and 2 bases, in that order; junction bases with no gene match: 7. CDR1 is SGHRS, CDR2 YFSETQ, per germline. The CDR3 DNA is TGCGCCAGCAAATTCGGGACAGGAACCTACGAGCAGTACTTC. Protein: CASKFGTGTYEQYF.

The CDR3 DNA sequence: TGTGCCAGCAGCTCCCCTCGAGGAACCCAGTACTTC. This encodes CASSSPRGTQYF. The chain carries TRBV27 and TRBJ2-5; D is unresolved. Trimming cost V 6 bases and J 8 bases, with 13 bases left between them. CDR1 and CDR2 (germline): MNHEY, SMNVEV (reference sequence). The CDR3 length is 12 residues.

This clonotype was seen only a few times. The chain has TRBV4-1 and TRBJ2-7, with 13 bases that match TRBD2. The CDR3 is 19 amino acids. With 3 bases clipped from V and 2 bases from J, the junction kept 13 bases outside the gene matches. Germline V gene sequence: CDR1 MGHRA, CDR2 YSYEKL. The CDR3 region is CASSHSGGLAGELAYEQYF. The CDR3 DNA reads as TGCGCCAGCAGCCACTCCGGAGGACTAGCGGGGGAATTGGCCTACGAGCAGTACTTC.

This clonotype was detected a few times. The chain combines TRBV5-6 with TRBJ2-1; D is uncertain. CDR3 length: 13 residues. Germline loops: CDR1 SGHDT, CDR2 YYEEEE. The germline V and J ends were trimmed by 3 bases and 8 bases, with 12 bases remaining between them. CDR3 nucleotide sequence: TGTGCCAGCAGCTCAGACCCTCTTGATGAGCAGTTCTTC. Translating it yields CASSSDPLDEQFF.

This rearrangement joins TRBV5-1 to TRBJ2-7; TRBD2 agrees at 9 bases. This CDR3 region has 16 residues. V lost 4 bases, J lost 4 bases, and 12 bases stayed unmatched. CDR1 is SGHRS, CDR2 YFSETQ, per germline. The CDR3 is CASSPGSFSGSYEQYF. The CDR3, as DNA: TGCGCCAGCAGCCCAGGAAGTTTTAGCGGGAGTTACGAGCAGTACTTC. The variable domain in full, with the rest retrieved from reference TRBV5-1 and TRBJ2-7, is KAGVTQTPRYLIKTRGQQVTLSCSPISGHRSVSWYQQTPGQGLQFLFEYFSETQRNKGNFPGRFSGRQFSNSRSEMNVSTLELGDSALYLCASSPGSFSGSYEQYFGPGTRLTVT.

This chain uses TRBV6-9 with TRBJ2-1; 13 bases match TRBD2. CDR1 MNHGY and CDR2 SVAAGI come from the germline V gene. V shed 8 bases, J shed 7 bases, and the junction held 11 bases outside the gene matches. The CDR3 spans 16 residues. The CDR3 is CASRGTSGINRNEQFF. The CDR3 DNA reads as TGTGCCAGCCGCGGGACTAGCGGGATCAACCGGAATGAGCAGTTCTTC.

This clonotype was seen just once. This sequence joins TRBV11-2 and TRBJ2-1; D possibly corresponds to TRBD1 (6 bases). The CDR3 has 14 amino acids. Trimming took off 5 bases at V and 4 bases at J, with 12 bases between the two ends. Germline V CDR1 and CDR2: SGHAT, FQNNGV. The CDR3 sequence: CASSLLGAYNEQFF. The CDR3 DNA follows: TGTGCCAGCAGCCTCCTGGGGGCGTACAATGAGCAGTTCTTC.